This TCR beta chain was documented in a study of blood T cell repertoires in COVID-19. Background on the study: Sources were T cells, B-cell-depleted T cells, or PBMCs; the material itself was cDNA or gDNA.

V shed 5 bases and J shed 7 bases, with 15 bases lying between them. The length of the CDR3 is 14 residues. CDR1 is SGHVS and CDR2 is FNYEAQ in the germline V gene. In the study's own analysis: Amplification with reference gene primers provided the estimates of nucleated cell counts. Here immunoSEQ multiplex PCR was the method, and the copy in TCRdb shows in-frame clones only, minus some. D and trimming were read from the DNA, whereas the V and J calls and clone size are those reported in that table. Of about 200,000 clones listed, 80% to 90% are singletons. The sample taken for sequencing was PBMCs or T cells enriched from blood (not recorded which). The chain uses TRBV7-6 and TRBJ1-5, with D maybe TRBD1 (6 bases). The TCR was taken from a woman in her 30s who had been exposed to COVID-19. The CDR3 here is CASSLGDKWQPQHF. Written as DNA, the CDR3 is TGTGCCAGCAGCCTAGGGGACAAGTGGCAGCCCCAGCATTTT.